This record concerns one TCR beta chain sequence. Antigen specificity is unknown. Sequencing of TCRB used Survey level resolution. Produced via immunoSEQ multiplex PCR; TCRdb's table is partial and in-frame only. The sample lists 9,000 to 13,000 clones; under 85% were seen once. Time point noted: 2014-2015 season, 7 days after vaccination. Donors with HIV/AIDS, active malignancy, immunomodulators or active illness were excluded. The data stem from a study of follicular helper T cells after annual influenza vaccination. Study-level information: Some donors were sampled over the 2013-2014, 2014-2015 and 2015-2016 vaccinations. Overall study findings and caveats: Undersampling of larger non-cTfh compartments could not be excluded.

The CDR3 length is 15 residues. Trimming left V 2 bases short and J 0 bases short, with 12 bases between. Germline values: CDR1 SGDLS, CDR2 YYNGEE. The chain carries TRBV9 and TRBJ2-7; maybe TRBD1 (6 bases). The sequencing here drew on CXCR5- memory CD4+ T cells sorted from blood, taken 7 days after influenza vaccination. The source is an adult who received the influenza vaccine. The CDR3 nucleotides are TGTGCCAGCAGCGTCGCGGACAGCAACTCCTACGAGCAGTACTTC. Translated: CASSVADSNSYEQYF.